These 10 T cell receptor beta chains originate from one sample sequenced in a study of tumor and adjacent non-tumor tissue in lung cancer. RNA was extracted from bulk tissue without any cell sorting. The library came from three nested PCR rounds adapted from ARM-PCR protocols. TCRdb re-called the multiplex PCR reads with MiXCR, one entry per CDR3 protein. The data contain 68,000 or so distinct CDR3 sequences, about three fifths of them seen just once; the ten biggest clones take up 20%. The specimen sequenced was lung tumor tissue. The receptors come from a man aged 50 to 59 with non-small cell lung cancer.

Points on this clonotype: The CDR3 ends on some other residue instead of the conserved phenylalanine or tryptophan, so this is likely a read error. The limits of the CDR3 on the DNA are not certain, so only TCRdb's listed CDR3 is given. The chain carries TRBV12-3 or TRBV12-4 and TRBJ2-6; TRBD2, the D gene given by the table, was not confirmed from the DNA. The CDR3 extends over 15 residues, inclusive of both ends. CDR3 sequence reads: CVGSLTGPGANVLTL.

This clonotype was detected only once. This sequence may be a read error, since a much larger clone differs from it by one base. The V and J genes are TRBV5-1 and TRBJ1-3; the D gene is possibly TRBD1 (5 bases). Germline CDR1 reads SGHRS; CDR2 reads YFSETQ. V lost 0 bases, J lost 2 bases, and 9 bases lay in between. This CDR3 region has 15 residues. The CDR3 spells CASSLGGGAGNTIYF. CDR3 DNA sequence: TGCGCCAGCAGCTTGGGGGGAGGGGCTGGAAACACCATATATTTT.

The chain links TRBV12-3 or TRBV12-4 to TRBJ2-7; a possible D gene is TRBD1 (5 bases). The CDR3 is 14 residues long. Trimming shortened V by 6 bases and J by 4 bases, and 16 bases separated the two germline ends. The DNA for the CDR3 is TGTGCCAGCAGGAGAGGACACGGAATGTACGAGCAGTACTTC. Translating it yields CASRRGHGMYEQYF.

Comment on this clonotype: A clone one base away is much larger, so this may be a read error. The J gene is TRBJ1-6, the V gene TRBV28; 8 nucleotides match TRBD1. The CDR3 covers 14 residues. Germline V lookup: CDR1 MDHEN, CDR2 SYDVKM. V shed 4 bases and J 8 bases; nucleotides not matched to a gene: 4. The CDR3 protein is CASSSRTGHSPLHF. The DNA for the CDR3 is TGTGCCAGCAGTTCCCGGACAGGGCATTCACCCCTCCACTTT.

Note on this clonotype: A much larger clone lies one base from this, so it may be a read error. This chain connects TRBV6-1 to TRBJ1-5; D is perhaps TRBD1 (6 bases). Germline CDR1 reads MNHNS; CDR2 reads SASEGT. V was trimmed by 6 bases and J by 4 bases, leaving 16 bases between them. This CDR3 comprises 15 residues. The CDR3 reads CASRGGAARNQPQHF. CDR3 DNA sequence: TGTGCCAGCAGGGGGGGGGCCGCGAGGAATCAGCCCCAGCATTTT.

This clonotype was detected many times. The V call is TRBV10-1, the J call TRBJ2-1, with a weak D call TRBD2 (7 bases). This CDR3 is built from 14 residues. Trimming stripped 8 bases from V and 4 bases from J, with 15 bases between. Germline V gene lookup returns CDR1 WNHNN and CDR2 SYGVQD (reference sequence). CDR3 protein: CASGGDKTYNEQFF. The CDR3 region has the DNA TGCGCCAGCGGGGGGGACAAGACTTACAATGAGCAGTTCTTC.

At least ten counts were recorded for this clonotype. This chain connects TRBV7-9 to TRBJ2-1; no clear D. CDR3 length: 11 amino acids. Trimming cost V 5 bases and J 9 bases, with 8 bases left between them. CDR1 is SEHNR and CDR2 is FQNEAQ in the germline V gene (reference sequence). The CDR3 protein is CASSHSFEQFF. In DNA, the CDR3 is TGTGCCAGCAGCCATAGTTTTGAGCAGTTCTTC.

As to this clonotype: A read error may account for a junction end that differs from germline. This chain links TRBV5-5 with TRBJ2-6; the D gene is possibly TRBD1 (5 bases). The CDR3 length is 20 residues. CDR1 is SGHKS and CDR2 is YYEKEE in the germline V gene (reference sequence). CDR3 protein: CASSLSPHQPTLSGANVLIF. CDR3 nucleotide sequence: TGTGCCAGCAGCTTAAGCCCCCACCAACCCACTCTCTCTGGGGCCAACGTCTTGATTTTC.

Comment on this clonotype: An end of the junction differs from the germline gene, which may be a read error. The J gene is TRBJ2-1, the V gene TRBV11-2; TRBD1 is a possible D gene (6 bases). The germline V gene encodes CDR1 SGHAT and CDR2 FQNNGV. This CDR3 spans 15 amino acids. The CDR3 DNA reads as TGTGCAAGCAGCCCTTCTCGTGGGGGCGGTTATGAGCAGTTCTTC. As protein: CASSPSRGGGYEQFF.

In regard to this clonotype: A junction end diverges from the germline sequence, so it may reflect a read error. This chain connects TRBV5-1 to TRBJ1-5, with D tentatively TRBD1 (6 bases). This CDR3 is 15 amino acids long. The V gene's germline CDR1 is SGHRS and CDR2 YFSETQ. CDR3 protein: CVSSLDPGGNRPQHF. In DNA form, the CDR3 reads TGCGTCAGCAGCTTGGACCCGGGGGGCAATCGGCCCCAGCATTTT. Together with reference TRBV5-1 and TRBJ1-5, the CDR3 gives the full variable domain: KAGVTQTPRYLIKTRGQQVTLSCSPISGHRSVSWYQQTPGQGLQFLFEYFSETQRNKGNFPGRFSGRQFSNSRSEMNVSTLELGDSALYLCVSSLDPGGNRPQHFGDGTRLSIL.